One and the same sample provided the 8 T cell receptor beta chains below, sequenced in a study of shared clonotypes between healthy human individuals. The data were produced by immunoSEQ multiplex PCR, yet TCRdb's version contains in-frame clones alone and is incomplete. The table has more than 500,000 clones, about 96% seen once. Sequencing was carried out using naive CD4+ T cells sorted from blood. Documented subset: CD45RA+ positively selected. The origin of the receptors is a woman aged 25 to 39 in good health.

This chain joins TRBV19 and TRBJ2-7, with 7 bases aligning to TRBD2. The CDR3 has 15 amino acids. Unmatched junction bases numbered 7, after V lost 3 bases and J lost 2 bases. CDR1 is LNHDA and CDR2 is SQIVND in the germline V gene (reference sequence). The CDR3 sequence: CASSILAGATYEQYF. CDR3 bases: TGTGCCAGTAGTATCTTGGCGGGAGCAACCTACGAGCAGTACTTC.

This clone has just one count. V gene TRBV27 combines with J gene TRBJ2-1; 10 bases line up with TRBD2. This CDR3 contains 13 residues. Germline V gives CDR1 MNHEY, CDR2 SMNVEV (reference sequence). Germline trimming cut 9 bases from V and 9 bases from J; bases unmatched to any gene: 8. CDR3 in amino acids: CASRTSGISEQFF. In DNA, the CDR3 is TGTGCCAGTCGGACTAGCGGAATATCTGAGCAGTTCTTC.

This clone was seen just once. CDR3: CASSPQSGANVLTF. The CDR3, as DNA: TGTGCCAGCAGCCCCCAATCTGGGGCCAACGTCCTGACTTTC. The chain is built from TRBV9 and TRBJ2-6, with D hard to call. Germline CDR1 SGDLS, CDR2 YYNGEE. The CDR3 is made up of 14 amino acids. V lost 4 bases, J lost 1 base, and 6 bases lay in between.

The rearrangement links TRBV18 to TRBJ1-3; D is ambiguous. The germline CDR1 and CDR2 sequences are KGHSH and LQKENI. The CDR3 covers 13 residues. Trimming left V 5 bases short and J 2 bases short, with 7 bases between. The CDR3 loop reads CASSSGTGNTIYF. DNA for the CDR3: TGTGCCAGCTCATCGGGGACTGGAAACACCATATATTTT.

V and J are TRBV19 and TRBJ2-7, with D unresolved. The CDR3 has 11 residues. Between the trimmed V and J ends, which lost 6 bases and 5 bases, there was a span of 8 bases. Germline V gene data show CDR1 as LNHDA and CDR2 as SQIVND (reference sequence). The CDR3 loop is CASSARNEQYF. The CDR3 DNA follows: TGTGCCAGTAGCGCCAGGAACGAGCAGTACTTC.

The rearrangement joins TRBV6-5 to TRBJ1-5, with D maybe TRBD1 (6 bases). V was pared by 6 bases and J by 2 bases, with 11 bases between. Per germline, CDR1 MNHEY and CDR2 SVGAGI. This CDR3 is 14 amino acids long. The CDR3 here is CASRPSGGNQPQHF. CDR3 nucleotides: TGTGCCAGCAGACCCTCAGGGGGCAATCAGCCCCAGCATTTT.

The chain uses TRBV5-1 and TRBJ1-4; D gene uncertain. The CDR3 loop spans 13 amino acids. Germline lookup yields CDR1 SGHRS and CDR2 YFSETQ. V lost 0 bases and J 3 bases, leaving 3 bases between the germline ends. The CDR3 here is CASSLDSNEKLFF. The CDR3 bases are TGCGCCAGCAGCTTGGACTCTAATGAAAAACTGTTTTTT.

The V call is TRBV27, the J call TRBJ2-1, with TRBD2 matching 12 bases. The CDR3 totals 15 residues. V lost 7 bases to trimming and J lost 6 bases; unmatched junction nucleotides: 7. Germline-derived CDR1 and CDR2 are MNHEY and SMNVEV (reference sequence). The CDR3 nucleotides are TGTGCCAGCAACTCACAACTAGCGGGAGGCAATGAGCAGTTCTTC. Protein: CASNSQLAGGNEQFF.